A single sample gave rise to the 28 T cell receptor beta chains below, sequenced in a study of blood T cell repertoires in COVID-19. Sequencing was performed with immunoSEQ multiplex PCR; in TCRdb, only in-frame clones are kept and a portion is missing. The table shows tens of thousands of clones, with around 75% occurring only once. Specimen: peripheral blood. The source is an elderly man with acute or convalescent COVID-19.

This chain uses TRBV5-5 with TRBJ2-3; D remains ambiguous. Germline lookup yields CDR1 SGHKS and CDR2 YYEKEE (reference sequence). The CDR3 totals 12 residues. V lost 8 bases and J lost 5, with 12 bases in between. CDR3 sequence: CASQVLRDTQYF. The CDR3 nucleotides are TGTGCCAGTCAGGTCCTCAGAGATACGCAGTATTTT.

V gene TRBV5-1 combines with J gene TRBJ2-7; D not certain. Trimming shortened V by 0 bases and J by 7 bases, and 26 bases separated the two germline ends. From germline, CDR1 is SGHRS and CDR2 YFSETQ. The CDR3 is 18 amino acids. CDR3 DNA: TGCGCCAGCAGCTTGGACCCTCCTGGTGCGTCCTTGAGTTGGGAGCAGTACTTC. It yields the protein CASSLDPPGASLSWEQYF.

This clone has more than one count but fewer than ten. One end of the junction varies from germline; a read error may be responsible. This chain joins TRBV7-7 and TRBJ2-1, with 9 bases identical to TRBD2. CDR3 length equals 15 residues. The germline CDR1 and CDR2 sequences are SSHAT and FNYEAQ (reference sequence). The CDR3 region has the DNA TGTGCTAGCAGCTCGACTAGCGGCGGGGGGAATGAGCAGTTCTTC. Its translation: CASSSTSGGGNEQFF.

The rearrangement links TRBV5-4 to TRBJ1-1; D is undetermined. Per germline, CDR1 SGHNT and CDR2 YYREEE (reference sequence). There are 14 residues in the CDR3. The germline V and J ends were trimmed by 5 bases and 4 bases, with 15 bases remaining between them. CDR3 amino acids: CASSKAGRSTEAFF. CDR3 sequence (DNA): TGTGCCAGCAGTAAAGCTGGTAGAAGCACTGAAGCTTTCTTT.

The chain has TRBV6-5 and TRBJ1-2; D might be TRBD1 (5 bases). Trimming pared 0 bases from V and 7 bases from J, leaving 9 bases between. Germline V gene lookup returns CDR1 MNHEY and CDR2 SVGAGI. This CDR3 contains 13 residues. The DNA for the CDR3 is TGTGCCAGCAGTTACTCCCAGGGTGTTGGCTACACCTTC. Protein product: CASSYSQGVGYTF.

The CDR3 region has the DNA TGTGCCAGCAGCACGGGGGTAGCGGTATACAATGAGCAGTTCTTC. It encodes CASSTGVAVYNEQFF. The chain is built from TRBV21-1 and TRBJ2-1; TRBD2, the table's D call, lacks a check against the DNA. TRBV21-1 has pseudogene status. The CDR3 loop spans 15 amino acids.

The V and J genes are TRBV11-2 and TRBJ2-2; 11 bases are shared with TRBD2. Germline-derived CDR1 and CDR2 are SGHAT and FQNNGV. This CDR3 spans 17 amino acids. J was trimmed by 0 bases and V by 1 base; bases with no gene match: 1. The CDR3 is CASSLVGLAANTGELFF. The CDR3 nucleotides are TGTGCCAGCAGCTTAGTGGGACTAGCGGCGAACACCGGGGAGCTGTTTTTT.

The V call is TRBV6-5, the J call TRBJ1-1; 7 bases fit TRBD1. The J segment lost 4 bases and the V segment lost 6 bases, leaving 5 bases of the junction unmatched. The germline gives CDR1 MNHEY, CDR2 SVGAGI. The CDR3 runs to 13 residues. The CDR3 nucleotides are TGTGCCAGCAGGGACAGGATATCCACTGAAGCTTTCTTT. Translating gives CASRDRISTEAFF.

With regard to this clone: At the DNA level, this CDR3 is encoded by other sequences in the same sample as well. In DNA form, the CDR3 reads TGTGCCAGTAGTTTGACAGGGGACTATGGCTACACCTTC. The encoded protein is CASSLTGDYGYTF. The chain recombines TRBV19 with TRBJ1-2, with 8 positions matching TRBD1. The germline V gene encodes CDR1 LNHDA and CDR2 SQIVND (reference sequence). The CDR3 contains 13 residues. After removal of 5 bases from V and 3 bases from J, the junction contained 2 bases not matched to a gene.

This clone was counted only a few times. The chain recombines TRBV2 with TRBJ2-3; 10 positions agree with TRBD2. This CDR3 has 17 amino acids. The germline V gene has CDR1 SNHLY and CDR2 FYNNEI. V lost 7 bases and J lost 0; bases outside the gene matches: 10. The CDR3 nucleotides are TGTGCCAGCACCCTACGGACTAGCGGATCTAGCACAGATACGCAGTATTTT. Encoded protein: CASTLRTSGSSTDTQYF.

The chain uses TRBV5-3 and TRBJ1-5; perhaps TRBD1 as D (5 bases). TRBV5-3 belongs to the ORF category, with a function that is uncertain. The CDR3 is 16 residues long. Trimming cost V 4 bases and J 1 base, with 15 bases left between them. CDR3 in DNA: TGTGCCAGAAGCCCGACAGCGTTGGGGAGCAATCAGCCCCAGCATTTT. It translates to CARSPTALGSNQPQHF.

The CDR3 bases are TGTGCCACCAGTGATACGGGACAGGGGATGGGCAATGAGCAGTTCTTC. Encoded protein: CATSDTGQGMGNEQFF. This rearrangement joins TRBV24-1 to TRBJ2-1; 10 positions agree with TRBD1. V was clipped by 3 bases and J by 6 bases; unmatched bases: 7. The CDR3 extends over 16 amino acids. Germline-derived CDR1 and CDR2 are KGHDR and SFDVKD.

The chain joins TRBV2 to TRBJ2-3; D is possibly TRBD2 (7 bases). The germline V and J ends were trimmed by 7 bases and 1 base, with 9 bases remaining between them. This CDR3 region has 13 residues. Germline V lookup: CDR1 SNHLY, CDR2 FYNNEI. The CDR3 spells CASKGGGTDTQYF. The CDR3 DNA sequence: TGTGCCAGCAAGGGGGGGGGCACAGATACGCAGTATTTT.

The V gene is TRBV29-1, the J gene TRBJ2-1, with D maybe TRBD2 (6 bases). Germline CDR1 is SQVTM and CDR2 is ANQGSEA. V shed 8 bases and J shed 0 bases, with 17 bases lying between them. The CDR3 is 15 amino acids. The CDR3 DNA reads TGCAGCTCCAGCTTTGGGGGGAGCTCCTACAATGAGCAGTTCTTC. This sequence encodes CSSSFGGSSYNEQFF.

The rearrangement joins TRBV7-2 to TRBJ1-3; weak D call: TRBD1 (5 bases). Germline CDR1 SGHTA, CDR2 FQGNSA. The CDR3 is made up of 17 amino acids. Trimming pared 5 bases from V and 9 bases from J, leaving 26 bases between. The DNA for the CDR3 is TGTGCCAGCAGCCCCGGGGGAGGGGTAAGAGGGAAACGCACCATATATTTT. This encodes CASSPGGGVRGKRTIYF. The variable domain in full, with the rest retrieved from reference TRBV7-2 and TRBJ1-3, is GAGVSQSPSNKVTEKGKDVELRCDPISGHTALYWYRQSLGQGLEFLIYFQGNSAPDKSGLPSDRFSAERTGGSVSTLTIQRTQQEDSAVYLCASSPGGGVRGKRTIYFGEGSWLTVV.

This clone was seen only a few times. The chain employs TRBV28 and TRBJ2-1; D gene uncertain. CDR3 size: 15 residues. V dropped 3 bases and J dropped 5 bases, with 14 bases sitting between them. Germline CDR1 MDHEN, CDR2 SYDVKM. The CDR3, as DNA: TGTGCCAGCAGTTTTGAGGTAACCGTCAACAATGAGCAGTTCTTC. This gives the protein CASSFEVTVNNEQFF.

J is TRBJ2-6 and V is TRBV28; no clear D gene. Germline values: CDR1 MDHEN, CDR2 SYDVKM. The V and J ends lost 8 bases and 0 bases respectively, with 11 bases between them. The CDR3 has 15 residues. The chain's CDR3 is CASLSASSGANVLTF. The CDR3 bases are TGTGCCAGCCTTAGTGCCTCCTCTGGGGCCAACGTCCTGACTTTC.

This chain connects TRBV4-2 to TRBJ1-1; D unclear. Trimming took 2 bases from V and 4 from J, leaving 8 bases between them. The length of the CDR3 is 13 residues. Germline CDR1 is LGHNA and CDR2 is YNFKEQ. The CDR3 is CASSQLRSTEAFF. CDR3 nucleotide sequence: TGTGCCAGCAGCCAACTCCGGAGCACTGAAGCTTTCTTT.

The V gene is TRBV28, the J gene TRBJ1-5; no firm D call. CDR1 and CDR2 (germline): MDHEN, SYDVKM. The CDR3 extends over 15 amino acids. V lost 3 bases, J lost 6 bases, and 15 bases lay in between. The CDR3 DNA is TGTGCCAGCAGTTTGGCCAGTCGAGGAGGTCAGCCCCAGCATTTT. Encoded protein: CASSLASRGGQPQHF. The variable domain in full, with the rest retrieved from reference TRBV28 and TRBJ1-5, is DVKVTQSSRYLVKRTGEKVFLECVQDMDHENMFWYRQDPGLGLRLIYFSYDVKMKEKGDIPEGYSVSREKKERFSLILESASTNQTSMYLCASSLASRGGQPQHFGDGTRLSIL.

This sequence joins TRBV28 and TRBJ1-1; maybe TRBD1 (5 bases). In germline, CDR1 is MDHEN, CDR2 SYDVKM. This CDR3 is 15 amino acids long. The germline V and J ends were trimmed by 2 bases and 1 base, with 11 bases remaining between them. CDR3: CASSLHGAPNTEAFF. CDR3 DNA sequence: TGTGCCAGCAGTTTACATGGGGCCCCGAACACTGAAGCTTTCTTT.

CDR3 protein: CASSWGDRGYGYTF. As DNA, the CDR3 is TGTGCCAGCAGCTGGGGGGACAGAGGCTATGGCTACACCTTC. This chain connects TRBV5-4 to TRBJ1-2, with 7 bases lining up with TRBD1. Germline CDR1 is SGHNT and CDR2 is YYREEE (reference sequence). This CDR3 has 14 residues. The ends lost 3 bases at V and 4 bases at J; junction bases unmatched: 6.

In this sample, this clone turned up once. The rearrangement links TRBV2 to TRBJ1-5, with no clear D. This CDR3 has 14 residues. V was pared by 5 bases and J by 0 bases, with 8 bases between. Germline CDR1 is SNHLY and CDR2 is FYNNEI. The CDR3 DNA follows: TGTGCCAGCAGTTATCTTTATAGCAATCAGCCCCAGCATTTT. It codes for CASSYLYSNQPQHF.

CDR3 coding DNA: TGTGCCAGTAGGCTCAGGGACATAGGGACTGAAGCTTTCTTT. Translating it yields CASRLRDIGTEAFF. The chain links TRBV19 to TRBJ1-1, with D perhaps TRBD1 (6 bases). This CDR3 has 14 amino acids. Per the germline V gene, CDR1 is LNHDA and CDR2 is SQIVND (reference sequence). With 6 bases removed from V and 5 bases from J, the gap between germline ends came to 16 bases. The full variable domain, with the rest looked up from reference TRBV19 and TRBJ1-1, is DGGITQSPKYLFRKEGQNVTLSCEQNLNHDAMYWYRQDPGQGLRLIYYSQIVNDFQKGDIAEGYSVSREKKESFPLTVTSAQKNPTAFYLCASRLRDIGTEAFFGQGTRLTVV.

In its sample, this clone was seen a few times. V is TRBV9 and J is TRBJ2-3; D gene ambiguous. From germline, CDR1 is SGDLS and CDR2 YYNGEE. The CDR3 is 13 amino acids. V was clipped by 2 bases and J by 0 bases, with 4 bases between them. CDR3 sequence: CASSVSSTDTQYF. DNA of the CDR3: TGTGCCAGCAGCGTTTCTAGCACAGATACGCAGTATTTT.

The DNA of the CDR3 is TGTGCCAGCAGCCCACGCGGCCCTAGTCCTACCATCACTAACAATGAGCAGTTCTTC. This translates into CASSPRGPSPTITNNEQFF. The chain links TRBV7-6 to TRBJ2-1; D unresolved. The CDR3 consists of 19 residues. Germline assignment: CDR1 SGHVS and CDR2 FNYEAQ. V lost 5 bases, J lost 5 bases, and 28 bases lay in between.

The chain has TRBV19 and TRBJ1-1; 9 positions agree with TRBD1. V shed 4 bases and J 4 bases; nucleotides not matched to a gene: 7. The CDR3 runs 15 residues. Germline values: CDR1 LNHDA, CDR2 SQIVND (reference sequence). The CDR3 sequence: CASSTWTGVGTEAFF. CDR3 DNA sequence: TGTGCCAGTAGTACCTGGACAGGGGTGGGCACTGAAGCTTTCTTT.

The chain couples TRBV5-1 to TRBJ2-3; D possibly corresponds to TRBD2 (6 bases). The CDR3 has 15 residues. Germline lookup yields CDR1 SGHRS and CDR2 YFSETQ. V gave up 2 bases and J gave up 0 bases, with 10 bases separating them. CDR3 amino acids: CASSLAGTSTDTQYF. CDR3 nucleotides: TGCGCCAGCAGCTTAGCAGGGACTAGCACAGATACGCAGTATTTT.

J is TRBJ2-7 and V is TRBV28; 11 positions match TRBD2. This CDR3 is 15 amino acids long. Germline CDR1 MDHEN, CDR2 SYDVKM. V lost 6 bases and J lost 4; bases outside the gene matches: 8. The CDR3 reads CASRPRLAGIYEQYF. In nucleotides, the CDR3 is TGTGCCAGCAGACCAAGACTAGCGGGGATTTACGAGCAGTACTTC.